This T cell receptor (beta chain) emerged from a study of tumor and adjacent non-tumor tissue in lung cancer. Between the trimmed V and J ends, which lost 8 bases and 0 bases, there was a span of 23 bases. This CDR3 contains 19 residues. Germline CDR1 is MNHNS and CDR2 is SASEGT. This sample's RNA came from whole unsorted tissue. Three rounds of nested PCR, following a modified ARM-PCR protocol, produced the TCRbeta library. TCRdb re-derived calls from the multiplex PCR reads in MiXCR, one entry per CDR3 protein. The sample consists of 69,000 or so distinct CDR3 sequences, 73% of them appearing once. The sample consisted of lung tumor tissue. This receptor was obtained from a man in his sixties with non-small cell lung cancer. The chain links TRBV6-1 to TRBJ2-6, with D perhaps matching TRBD1 (5 bases). DNA of the CDR3: TGTGCCAGCGTAACGGACACCGTTTTTACGGGCTCTGGGGCCAACGTCCTGACTTTC. Encoded protein: CASVTDTVFTGSGANVLTF.